This TCR beta chain was recorded in a study of cytotoxic CD8 clonotypes in ibrutinib-treated CLL. On the study more broadly: Outcomes included 24 partial and 2 complete responses; after median roughly 71 months, approximately 14 stayed remitted and approximately 12 progressed.

Trimming cost V 6 bases and J 8 bases; bases outside gene matches: 4. This CDR3 comprises 13 residues. CDR1 and CDR2 (germline): MGHDK, SYGVNS. This clone occurred once. Antigen: not known. Findings and caveats of the study: Progressing and sustained-remission patients had different sampling times.

Sequenced by immunoSEQ multiplex PCR; TCRdb stores in-frame clones only, minus some. Of over 25,000 clones in the sample, 75% to 80% were seen once. The rearrangement uses TRBV25-1 and TRBJ1-6; the match to TRBD1 covers 7 bases. The starting material was PBMCs, obtained after 36 months of ibrutinib treatment. This TCR was sampled from a human donor with chronic lymphocytic leukemia. Written as DNA, the CDR3 is TGTGCCAGCAGGAGAGGGACAGATTCACCCCTCCACTTT. It codes for CASRRGTDSPLHF.